Sequencing of this T cell receptor (beta chain) was carried out in a study of OX40 agonist ivuxolimab in advanced cancers. At the level of the study: Each patient was given ivuxolimab into a vein every 2 weeks, at 0.01 to 10 mg/kg.

The ends were cut back, 7 bases at V and 4 bases at J, with 19 bases in the middle. CDR1 is SGHTA and CDR2 is FQGNSA in the germline V gene. This CDR3 has 15 amino acids. Repertoires were generated with immunoSEQ multiplex PCR, while TCRdb's copy carries only in-frame clones and drops some. The repertoire includes about 110,000 clones, approximately 89% of them detected once, and less than 0.35% sits in the top ten. This TCR derives from an adult with an advanced solid tumor such as melanoma, head and neck, liver or kidney cancer. The rearrangement joins TRBV7-2 to TRBJ1-1, with D unclear. The source was CD4+ or CD8+ T cells sorted from blood, collected in a trial of the OX40 agonist ivuxolimab. The DNA for the CDR3 is TGTGCCAGCATGCCCATGAGGGTTTCGGGCACTGAAGCTTTCTTT. Its protein product is CASMPMRVSGTEAFF.